A single sample gave rise to the 28 T cell receptor beta chains below, sequenced in a study of beta chain features in type 1 diabetes. As every portion of the isolated RNA was reverse transcribed, the sequencing read expressed TCRB transcripts. Generated by immunoSEQ multiplex PCR, the TCRdb table keeps only in-frame clones and is missing some. The repertoire holds 250,000 to 350,000 clones, with approximately 11% as singletons. Sequenced material: naive CD4+ T cells from blood. The receptors shown here come from a woman aged 30 to 39 in good health.

This clone has only a few counts. The rearrangement uses TRBV27 and TRBJ2-7; tentatively, D is TRBD1 (7 bases). V was pared by 5 bases and J by 9 bases, with 20 bases between. Germline CDR1 MNHEY, CDR2 SMNVEV (reference sequence). The CDR3 spans 14 residues. Written as DNA, the CDR3 is TGTGCCAGCAGTCCCCGGGGACAGTCAGCGGGGCAGTACTTC. Translating gives CASSPRGQSAGQYF.

The chain carries TRBV7-2 and TRBJ2-7; D is unresolved. V dropped 2 bases and J dropped 5 bases, with 7 bases sitting between them. The CDR3 runs to 12 residues. Germline CDR1 and CDR2: SGHTA and FQGNSA. The CDR3 here is CASSLTPHEQYF. The CDR3 DNA is TGTGCCAGCAGCTTAACACCCCACGAGCAGTACTTC.

Only a few counts were recorded for this clone. The gene calls are TRBV14 and TRBJ2-2; maybe TRBD1 (6 bases). The germline CDR1 and CDR2 sequences are SGHDN and FVKESK. This CDR3 region has 16 residues. The V gene lost 2 bases and the J gene lost 0 bases, with 10 bases spanning the gap. The CDR3 sequence: CASSQRTAANTGELFF. The CDR3, as DNA: TGTGCCAGCAGCCAAAGGACAGCCGCGAACACCGGGGAGCTGTTTTTT.

This clone turned up a few times. CDR3 sequence: CASSYRDSSNEQFF. The CDR3 region has the DNA TGTGCCAGCAGCTACCGGGACAGTTCCAATGAGCAGTTCTTC. V gene TRBV5-5 combines with J gene TRBJ2-1; 7 bases match TRBD1. Germline CDR1 SGHKS, CDR2 YYEKEE (reference sequence). The junction had 6 bases not matched to a gene; V was cut back by 3 bases and J by 6 bases. The CDR3 length is 14 residues.

This clone was detected only a few times. The chain couples TRBV4-1 to TRBJ2-7; 14 bases line up with TRBD2. The CDR3 spans 16 residues. Germline values: CDR1 MGHRA, CDR2 YSYEKL. The junction had 1 base not matched to a gene; V was cut back by 0 bases and J by 3 bases. CDR3 in DNA: TGCGCCAGCAGCCAAGAAGGGACTAGCGGGAGCTACGAGCAGTACTTC. It codes for CASSQEGTSGSYEQYF.

The rearrangement joins TRBV2 to TRBJ1-5, with D unresolved. Trimming cost V 2 bases and J 4 bases, with 9 bases left between them. Germline loops: CDR1 SNHLY, CDR2 FYNNEI. This CDR3 region has 14 residues. The CDR3: CASSESGLNQPQHF. Here the CDR3 DNA reads TGTGCCAGCAGTGAATCAGGACTTAATCAGCCCCAGCATTTT.

This clone occurred a few times. This rearrangement joins TRBV30 to TRBJ2-7; no firm D call. With 0 bases removed from V and 5 bases from J, the gap between germline ends came to 11 bases. The CDR3 has 13 residues. Germline V gene lookup returns CDR1 GTSNPN and CDR2 SVGIG (reference sequence). The CDR3 reads CAWSVPTFNEQYF. In DNA form, the CDR3 reads TGTGCCTGGAGTGTACCGACTTTCAACGAGCAGTACTTC.

The chain couples TRBV10-3 to TRBJ2-3; 8 bases match TRBD2. The CDR3 runs 14 residues. Looked up from germline, CDR1 is ENHRY and CDR2 is SYGVKD. Trimming cost V 5 bases and J 4 bases; bases outside gene matches: 5. In nucleotides, the CDR3 is TGTGCCATCAGTCCGGGAGGGCCCGCAGATACGCAGTATTTT. Its translation is CAISPGGPADTQYF.

This chain connects TRBV9 to TRBJ2-1, with D tentatively TRBD2 (5 bases). CDR1 is SGDLS, CDR2 YYNGEE, per germline. The CDR3 loop spans 17 amino acids. With 0 bases removed from V and 4 bases from J, the gap between germline ends came to 17 bases. CDR3 amino acids: CASSVVGDYPAYNEQFF. As DNA, the CDR3 is TGTGCCAGCAGCGTAGTTGGTGACTACCCGGCTTACAATGAGCAGTTCTTC.

The genes are TRBV7-2 and TRBJ1-5; TRBD1 is a possible D gene (6 bases). Looked up from germline, CDR1 is SGHTA and CDR2 is FQGNSA. This CDR3 region has 16 residues. Trimming took 0 bases from V and 5 from J, leaving 14 bases between them. The CDR3 nucleotides read TGTGCCAGCAGCTTAGCTTCCAGGGGAAATCATCAGCCCCAGCATTTT. It yields the protein CASSLASRGNHQPQHF.

This clone was seen more than once but under ten times. This chain links TRBV7-8 with TRBJ2-5; D might be TRBD2 (5 bases). CDR3 length equals 14 residues. Deletions cut 2 bases from V and 0 bases from J, with 7 bases between. In germline, CDR1 is SGHVS, CDR2 FQNEAQ. CDR3 region: CASSLWENQETQYF. The CDR3 DNA reads as TGTGCCAGCAGCTTATGGGAGAACCAAGAGACCCAGTACTTC.

The chain uses TRBV5-1 and TRBJ2-1; possible D gene TRBD1, 6 bases. V was cut by 4 bases and J by 8 bases, with 16 bases left in between. The CDR3 totals 14 residues. CDR1 SGHRS and CDR2 YFSETQ come from the germline V gene. CDR3 residues: CASSPGQFRDEQFF. CDR3 coding DNA: TGCGCCAGCAGCCCGGGACAATTTAGGGATGAGCAGTTCTTC.

This clone was counted only a few times. The V and J genes are TRBV29-1 and TRBJ2-1, with D tentatively TRBD1 (6 bases). Germline CDR1 reads SQVTM; CDR2 reads ANQGSEA. CDR3 length: 16 amino acids. Trimming cost V 1 base and J 0 bases, with 13 bases left between them. Written as DNA, the CDR3 is TGCAGCGTTGAAGGTTGGGGGCAGAGCTCCTACAATGAGCAGTTCTTC. As protein: CSVEGWGQSSYNEQFF.

This clone has just a few counts. The V and J genes are TRBV6-5 and TRBJ2-7; 11 nucleotides line up with TRBD1. CDR1 and CDR2 (germline): MNHEY, SVGAGI. V shed 8 bases and J 6 bases; nucleotides not matched to a gene: 6. There are 13 residues in the CDR3. The CDR3 region is CASLLGTGGEQYF. DNA for the CDR3: TGTGCCAGCCTTCTAGGGACAGGGGGCGAGCAGTACTTC.

This clone was seen more than once but under ten times. This chain connects TRBV7-9 to TRBJ2-3; D remains ambiguous. The CDR3 sequence is 14 residues long. V lost 1 base to trimming and J lost 6 bases, with 11 bases between them. Per germline, CDR1 SEHNR and CDR2 FQNEAQ (reference sequence). CDR3 sequence reads: CASSLGFSADTQYF. The CDR3 DNA follows: TGTGCCAGCAGCTTAGGTTTCTCAGCGGATACGCAGTATTTT.

This chain connects TRBV28 to TRBJ2-1; D might be TRBD2 (5 bases). Trimming removed 8 bases at V and 7 bases at J, with 15 bases between. The germline V gene has CDR1 MDHEN and CDR2 SYDVKM. The CDR3 is made up of 13 amino acids. CDR3 in DNA: TGTGCCAGCGGTCGGGGAGTAGAAAATGAGCAGTTCTTC. Protein: CASGRGVENEQFF.

V and J are TRBV29-1 and TRBJ2-2; 12 bases are shared with TRBD2. Germline trimming cut 7 bases from V and 7 bases from J; bases unmatched to any gene: 7. The V gene's germline CDR1 is SQVTM and CDR2 ANQGSEA. The CDR3 consists of 14 residues. The CDR3 DNA follows: TGCAGCGGCCGACTAGCGGGAGTGGGCGGGGAGCTGTTTTTT. Translated, it gives CSGRLAGVGGELFF.

This clone was seen only a few times. This chain uses TRBV27 with TRBJ2-1; 12 nucleotides agree with TRBD1. Unmatched junction bases numbered 5, after V lost 5 bases and J lost 6 bases. The CDR3 length is 15 residues. CDR1 is MNHEY, CDR2 SMNVEV, per germline (reference sequence). CDR3 region: CASSPWGQGANEQFF. The CDR3 DNA sequence: TGTGCCAGCAGTCCATGGGGACAGGGGGCCAATGAGCAGTTCTTC.

The gene calls are TRBV9 and TRBJ2-5; 7 nucleotides match TRBD1. V lost 6 bases and J lost 4; bases outside the gene matches: 12. The germline V gene has CDR1 SGDLS and CDR2 YYNGEE. The CDR3 contains 15 residues. The CDR3: CASTLQGELGETQYF. The DNA for the CDR3 is TGTGCCAGCACCCTGCAGGGGGAATTGGGAGAGACCCAGTACTTC. The variable domain in full, with the rest retrieved from reference TRBV9 and TRBJ2-5, is DSGVTQTPKHLITATGQRVTLRCSPRSGDLSVYWYQQSLDQGLQFLIQYYNGEERAKGNILERFSAQQFPDLHSELNLSSLELGDSALYFCASTLQGELGETQYFGPGTRLLVL.

This chain uses TRBV4-3 with TRBJ2-1, with 13 nucleotides matching TRBD2. The CDR3 totals 17 residues. Germline V lookup: CDR1 LGHNA, CDR2 YSLEER. Trimming took 4 bases from V and 2 from J; bases not matched to a gene: 5. The CDR3 here is CASSRGLAGVPYNEQFF. The CDR3 region has the DNA TGCGCCAGCAGCCGAGGACTAGCGGGAGTTCCCTACAATGAGCAGTTCTTC.

The rearrangement links TRBV29-1 to TRBJ2-5; 11 bases map to TRBD2. Germline V gene lookup returns CDR1 SQVTM and CDR2 ANQGSEA. The CDR3 is 14 residues long. The trim removed 6 bases at V and 5 bases at J, leaving 8 bases unmatched. CDR3 amino acids: CSVPGTSGPETQYF. CDR3 sequence (DNA): TGCAGCGTCCCCGGGACTAGCGGCCCCGAGACCCAGTACTTC.

A note on this clone: The sample holds other DNA sequences that translate to the same CDR3. The rearrangement uses TRBV5-1 and TRBJ2-1; D is undetermined. Germline V gives CDR1 SGHRS, CDR2 YFSETQ. Trimming removed 0 bases from V and 7 bases from J, with 8 bases in between. CDR3 length: 13 residues. CDR3 sequence reads: CASSLAVVNEQFF. CDR3 DNA sequence: TGCGCCAGCAGCTTGGCCGTAGTAAATGAGCAGTTCTTC. The whole variable domain, remainder taken from reference TRBV5-1 and TRBJ2-1, is KAGVTQTPRYLIKTRGQQVTLSCSPISGHRSVSWYQQTPGQGLQFLFEYFSETQRNKGNFPGRFSGRQFSNSRSEMNVSTLELGDSALYLCASSLAVVNEQFFGPGTRLTVL.

This chain links TRBV5-4 with TRBJ1-2; D is perhaps TRBD1 (5 bases). Trimming stripped 2 bases from V and 4 bases from J, with 12 bases between. The length of the CDR3 is 14 residues. CDR1 is SGHNT, CDR2 YYREEE, per germline (reference sequence). CDR3 sequence reads: CASSFGRGSYGYTF. CDR3 in DNA: TGTGCCAGCAGCTTTGGGAGGGGAAGCTATGGCTACACCTTC. Combining the CDR3 with reference TRBV5-4 and TRBJ1-2 gives the whole variable domain ETGVTQSPTHLIKTRGQQVTLRCSSQSGHNTVSWYQQALGQGPQFIFQYYREEENGRGNFPPRFSGLQFPNYSSELNVNALELDDSALYLCASSFGRGSYGYTFGSGTRLTVV.

Here the CDR3 DNA reads TGTGCCAGCAGCTTGGTATCGACAGGGGGAGAGACCCAGTACTTC. Encoded protein: CASSLVSTGGETQYF. V is TRBV5-6 and J is TRBJ2-5, with TRBD1 identical over 9 bases. The CDR3 totals 15 residues. Germline CDR1 reads SGHDT; CDR2 reads YYEEEE. V was clipped by 0 bases and J by 4 bases; unmatched bases: 4.

This clone came up a few times. The chain employs TRBV19 and TRBJ2-6; D is perhaps TRBD2 (7 bases). Germline CDR1 LNHDA, CDR2 SQIVND (reference sequence). This CDR3 spans 17 amino acids. The ends were cut back, 7 bases at V and 4 bases at J, with 20 bases in the middle. This CDR3 is CASIRGEGGAGANVLTF. The CDR3 DNA reads as TGTGCCAGTATCCGTGGAGAGGGGGGGGCCGGGGCCAACGTCCTGACTTTC.

This chain joins TRBV28 and TRBJ1-4; the match to TRBD1 covers 8 bases. The CDR3 has 12 residues. The ends lost 6 bases at V and 11 bases at J; junction bases unmatched: 5. In germline, CDR1 is MDHEN, CDR2 SYDVKM. CDR3 nucleotide sequence: TGTGCCAGCAGCGGACAGGGTGGGAAACTGTTTTTT. It yields the protein CASSGQGGKLFF.

This clone was counted a few times. This chain links TRBV29-1 with TRBJ1-1, with D unresolved. CDR1 and CDR2 (germline): SQVTM, ANQGSEA. V shed 3 bases and J shed 13 bases, with 18 bases lying between them. This CDR3 has 12 amino acids. CDR3 sequence: CSVDTRTGEGFF. The CDR3 nucleotides read TGCAGCGTTGATACAAGGACTGGGGAGGGTTTCTTT.

This clone was seen a handful of times. The V gene is TRBV9, the J gene TRBJ2-3; the match to TRBD1 covers 8 bases. The CDR3 is 16 amino acids. The germline CDR1 and CDR2 sequences are SGDLS and YYNGEE. V shed 0 bases, J shed 5 bases, and the junction held 8 bases outside the gene matches. DNA of the CDR3: TGTGCCAGCAGCGTAGGAGCCCAGGGGGCTGGAGATACGCAGTATTTT. This sequence encodes CASSVGAQGAGDTQYF.